The rows below give T cell receptor beta chains drawn from one sample of a study of blood T cell repertoires in COVID-19. Sequenced by immunoSEQ multiplex PCR; TCRdb stores in-frame clones only, minus some. The sample holds about 19,000 clones; roughly 85% are singletons and the top ten take 64%. The material sequenced was peripheral blood. The source of these receptors is a man aged 80 or over with acute or convalescent COVID-19. CDR3s include the opening cysteine and the closing phenylalanine or tryptophan. The order of the fields is D gene, J gene, clone size, V gene, CDR3 protein, CDR3 DNA. A D gene is named only where the DNA matches it firmly. The size of a clone is reported for some rows only, either as once, few or many, or as a class for expanded clones.

D gene: .
J gene: TRBJ1-2
clone size: .
V gene: TRBV7-2
CDR3 protein: CASSLTYDGYTF
CDR3 DNA: TGTGCCAGCAGCTTAACTTATGATGGCTACACCTTC

D gene: TRBD2
J gene: TRBJ2-1
clone size: .
V gene: TRBV7-3
CDR3 protein: CASSYSGGANNEQFF
CDR3 DNA: TGTGCCAGCAGCTACAGCGGGGGGGCTAACAATGAGCAGTTCTTC

D gene: .
J gene: TRBJ1-6
clone size: .
V gene: TRBV7-2
CDR3 protein: CASSLDIQGSLHF
CDR3 DNA: TGTGCCAGCAGCTTAGACATACAGGGCTCCCTCCACTTT

D gene: .
J gene: TRBJ1-5
clone size: .
V gene: TRBV6-2/TRBV6-3
CDR3 protein: CASSYGAGVQPQHF
CDR3 DNA: TGTGCCAGCAGTTACGGGGCAGGGGTTCAGCCCCAGCATTTT

D gene: TRBD1
J gene: TRBJ2-2
clone size: .
V gene: TRBV7-9
CDR3 protein: CASSLARGAGGMAGELFF
CDR3 DNA: TGTGCCAGCAGCTTAGCGCGAGGTGCAGGGGGCATGGCCGGGGAGCTGTTTTTT

D gene: TRBD1
J gene: TRBJ2-4
clone size: .
V gene: TRBV5-1
CDR3 protein: CASSLELQGAMAAKNIQYF
CDR3 DNA: TGCGCCAGCAGCTTGGAATTACAGGGGGCAATGGCGGCCAAAAACATTCAGTACTTC

D gene: TRBD1
J gene: TRBJ2-5
clone size: once
V gene: TRBV9
CDR3 protein: CASSPPGQPQETQYF
CDR3 DNA: TGTGCCAGCAGTCCTCCGGGACAGCCCCAAGAGACCCAGTACTTC

D gene: TRBD1
J gene: TRBJ2-3
clone size: few
V gene: TRBV2
CDR3 protein: CASSVQGARGRTDTQYF
CDR3 DNA: TGTGCCAGCAGCGTTCAGGGGGCGCGAGGTCGAACAGATACGCAGTATTTT

D gene: .
J gene: TRBJ2-2
clone size: .
V gene: TRBV7-2
CDR3 protein: CASSLAPGGELFF
CDR3 DNA: TGTGCCAGCAGCTTAGCGCCGGGCGGGGAGCTGTTTTTT

D gene: .
J gene: TRBJ1-2
clone size: .
V gene: TRBV3-1/TRBV3-2
CDR3 protein: CASSQGGLKNGYTF
CDR3 DNA: TGTGCCAGCAGCCAAGGAGGCCTCAAGAATGGCTACACCTTC

D gene: TRBD2
J gene: TRBJ2-5
clone size: .
V gene: TRBV5-4
CDR3 protein: CASSWGSGGSRETQYF
CDR3 DNA: TGTGCCAGCAGCTGGGGGAGCGGGGGTTCAAGAGAGACCCAGTACTTC

D gene: TRBD2
J gene: TRBJ2-2
clone size: few
V gene: TRBV7-6
CDR3 protein: CAGRHVAGVAGELFF
CDR3 DNA: TGTGCCGGACGCCATGTAGCGGGGGTGGCCGGGGAGCTGTTTTTT

D gene: .
J gene: TRBJ1-3
clone size: .
V gene: TRBV5-1
CDR3 protein: CASSTGFSGNTIYF
CDR3 DNA: TGCGCCAGCAGCACAGGATTCTCTGGAAACACCATATATTTT

D gene: .
J gene: TRBJ2-5
clone size: .
V gene: TRBV4-3
CDR3 protein: CASSNYQGRIETQYF
CDR3 DNA: TGCGCCAGCAGTAACTACCAGGGGAGAATAGAGACCCAGTACTTC

D gene: .
J gene: TRBJ2-2
clone size: few
V gene: TRBV6-5
CDR3 protein: CASSYSQGYTGELFF
CDR3 DNA: TGTGCCAGCAGTTACTCTCAGGGGTACACCGGGGAGCTGTTTTTT

D gene: .
J gene: TRBJ2-5
clone size: .
V gene: TRBV11-2
CDR3 protein: CASSFNSQETQYF
CDR3 DNA: TGTGCCAGCAGCTTCAACAGCCAAGAGACCCAGTACTTC

D gene: .
J gene: TRBJ1-1
clone size: .
V gene: TRBV18
CDR3 protein: CASSLSQERAEAFF
CDR3 DNA: TGTGCCAGCTCACTATCACAGGAGCGGGCTGAAGCTTTCTTT

D gene: .
J gene: TRBJ1-6
clone size: .
V gene: TRBV2
CDR3 protein: CASIQDNSPLHF
CDR3 DNA: TGTGCCAGCATACAGGACAATTCACCCCTCCACTTT

D gene: .
J gene: TRBJ1-2
clone size: .
V gene: TRBV5-4
CDR3 protein: CASSSGTQYGYTF
CDR3 DNA: TGTGCCAGCAGCTCCGGGACACAATATGGCTACACCTTC

D gene: .
J gene: TRBJ2-2
clone size: few
V gene: TRBV7-9
CDR3 protein: CASSVNRPGELFF
CDR3 DNA: TGTGCCAGCAGCGTAAACAGGCCAGGGGAGCTGTTTTTT

D gene: .
J gene: TRBJ1-1
clone size: once
V gene: TRBV7-2
CDR3 protein: CASSSQGGNTEAFF
CDR3 DNA: TGTGCCAGCAGCTCTCAGGGAGGGAACACTGAAGCTTTCTTT

D gene: .
J gene: TRBJ1-2
clone size: .
V gene: TRBV13
CDR3 protein: CASSLRSGGGRDYGYTF
CDR3 DNA: TGTGCCAGCAGCCTGAGATCCGGTGGGGGCAGGGACTATGGCTACACCTTC

D gene: .
J gene: TRBJ2-5
clone size: once
V gene: TRBV19
CDR3 protein: CASSISQQETQYF
CDR3 DNA: TGTGCCAGTAGTATAAGTCAGCAAGAGACCCAGTACTTC

D gene: .
J gene: TRBJ1-1
clone size: .
V gene: TRBV7-3
CDR3 protein: CASSPGVVNTEAFF
CDR3 DNA: TGTGCCAGCAGCCCGGGAGTGGTGAACACTGAAGCTTTCTTT

D gene: .
J gene: TRBJ2-7
clone size: .
V gene: TRBV18
CDR3 protein: CASSLGGYEQYF
CDR3 DNA: TGTGCCAGCTCACTAGGAGGCTACGAGCAGTACTTC

D gene: .
J gene: TRBJ1-4
clone size: .
V gene: TRBV7-9
CDR3 protein: CASLYLGKLFF
CDR3 DNA: TGTGCCAGCCTGTACCTCGGAAAACTGTTTTTT

D gene: .
J gene: TRBJ2-7
clone size: .
V gene: TRBV28
CDR3 protein: CASSPLGGALSRFYEQYF
CDR3 DNA: TGTGCCAGCAGTCCCCTTGGGGGCGCACTTTCGAGGTTTTACGAGCAGTACTTC

D gene: .
J gene: TRBJ1-4
clone size: .
V gene: TRBV9
CDR3 protein: CASSVGGSPNEKLFF
CDR3 DNA: TGTGCCAGCAGCGTAGGAGGGTCTCCTAATGAAAAACTGTTTTTT

D gene: .
J gene: TRBJ2-6
clone size: .
V gene: TRBV6-5
CDR3 protein: CASLSSGANVLTF
CDR3 DNA: TGTGCCAGTCTATCGTCTGGGGCCAACGTCCTGACTTTC